These 23 T cell receptor beta chains were sequenced from one sample in a study of response to subunit inactivated influenza vaccine. One entry per CDR3 protein, called by TCRdb with MiXCR from the RT-PCR reads. The sample includes around 790,000 distinct CDR3 sequences, 20% to 25% seen only once; the top ten take more than 8.5%. Sequences were derived from PBMCs from blood, sampled around 5 days after vaccination. The receptors stem from a man in his forties or fifties who received an inactivated influenza vaccine.

This clonotype was detected a few times. V usage is TRBV4-3 and J usage is TRBJ2-7, with 7 bases that match TRBD1. Germline CDR1 reads LGHNA; CDR2 reads YSLEER. Losses at the gene ends were 0 bases for V and 5 bases for J; bases not matched to a gene: 7. This CDR3 comprises 15 residues. The CDR3 loop reads CASSQEGDRDNEQYF. The CDR3 nucleotides read TGCGCCAGCAGCCAAGAGGGAGACAGGGACAACGAGCAGTACTTC.

This clonotype was seen a handful of times. The rearrangement joins TRBV9 to TRBJ2-2, with TRBD2 identical over 8 bases. Unmatched junction bases numbered 8, after V lost 4 bases and J lost 6 bases. Germline V lookup: CDR1 SGDLS, CDR2 YYNGEE. The CDR3 sequence is 15 residues long. The CDR3 loop is CASSPRAGGAGELFF. The DNA of the CDR3 is TGTGCCAGCAGCCCTAGGGCGGGAGGAGCCGGGGAGCTGTTTTTT.

This clonotype has a handful of counts. The V gene is TRBV5-1, the J gene TRBJ2-5; 8 bases agree with TRBD1. Losses at the gene ends were 2 bases for V and 5 bases for J; bases not matched to a gene: 20. CDR3 length equals 19 residues. CDR1 is SGHRS and CDR2 is YFSETQ in the germline V gene. The CDR3 region has the DNA TGCGCCAGCAGCTTACCCCCGAGGACAGGGATTGGAGGCAGGGAGACCCAGTACTTC. This gives the protein CASSLPPRTGIGGRETQYF.

The chain carries TRBV7-9 and TRBJ2-1; 8 bases line up with TRBD2. From germline, CDR1 is SEHNR and CDR2 FQNEAQ (reference sequence). Unmatched junction bases numbered 7, after V lost 5 bases and J lost 4 bases. The CDR3 covers 15 residues. DNA for the CDR3: TGTGCCAGCAGCCTAACCGGGACTAGGTACAATGAGCAGTTCTTC. Amino acids: CASSLTGTRYNEQFF. Full variable domain (remainder filled in from reference TRBV7-9 and TRBJ2-1): DTGVSQNPRHKITKRGQNVTFRCDPISEHNRLYWYRQTLGQGPEFLTYFQNEAQLEKSRLLSDRFSAERPKGSFSTLEIQRTEQGDSAMYLCASSLTGTRYNEQFFGPGTRLTVL.

This clonotype was observed a few times. The chain carries TRBV29-1 and TRBJ2-1, with 10 bases matching TRBD2. In germline, CDR1 is SQVTM, CDR2 ANQGSEA. The V segment lost 7 bases and the J segment 0 bases; nucleotides outside the gene matches: 6. This CDR3 comprises 15 residues. For the CDR3, the DNA is TGCAGCGCCGCCGGGACTAGCGTCTCCTACAATGAGCAGTTCTTC. It translates to CSAAGTSVSYNEQFF.

This clonotype occurred a few times. V gene TRBV20-1 combines with J gene TRBJ2-7; D is uncertain. The CDR3 is 14 amino acids. V lost 3 bases and J lost 0, with 12 bases in between. The V gene's germline CDR1 is DFQATT and CDR2 SNEGSKA (reference sequence). The CDR3 coding sequence is TGCAGTGCTAGTGGGGTGCCTGGCTCCTACGAGCAGTACTTC. Protein: CSASGVPGSYEQYF.

V usage is TRBV15 and J usage is TRBJ2-1; D gene unclear. CDR3 size: 12 residues. Deletions cut 1 base from V and 3 bases from J, with 1 base between. Germline-derived CDR1 and CDR2 are LNHNV and YYDKDF (reference sequence). For the CDR3, the DNA is TGTGCCACCAGCAGAGTCTACAATGAGCAGTTCTTC. Protein sequence: CATSRVYNEQFF. Filled out from reference TRBV15 and TRBJ2-1, the complete variable domain reads DAMVIQNPRYQVTQFGKPVTLSCSQTLNHNVMYWYQQKSSQAPKLLFHYYDKDFNNEADTPDNFQSRRPNTSFCFLDIRSPGLGDTAMYLCATSRVYNEQFFGPGTRLTVL.

This clonotype was seen only a few times. The chain combines TRBV6-2 or TRBV6-3 with TRBJ2-7; TRBD2 matches at 15 bases. CDR1 is MNHEY, CDR2 SVGEGT, per germline. V gave up 6 bases and J gave up 1 base; unmatched junction bases: 10. The CDR3 has 18 residues. Here the CDR3 reads CASRPTGTSGRTSYEQYF. For the CDR3, the DNA is TGTGCCAGCAGACCTACCGGGACTAGCGGGAGGACGTCCTACGAGCAGTACTTC.

The chain is built from TRBV6-5 and TRBJ2-4, with D unclear. This CDR3 spans 11 amino acids. Trimming took off 2 bases at V and 7 bases at J, with 3 bases between the two ends. CDR1 MNHEY and CDR2 SVGAGI come from the germline V gene. CDR3 region: CASSYMNIQYF. CDR3 coding DNA: TGTGCCAGCAGTTACATGAACATTCAGTACTTC.

The chain couples TRBV7-2 to TRBJ1-1, with TRBD1 matching 7 bases. V lost 5 bases, J lost 0 bases, and 6 bases stayed unmatched. The length of the CDR3 is 15 residues. CDR1 and CDR2 from the germline V gene are SGHTA and FQGNSA. As DNA, the CDR3 is TGTGCCAGCAGCAAGACAGGACAGGTGAACACTGAAGCTTTCTTT. Its protein is CASSKTGQVNTEAFF.

This clonotype was seen a handful of times. V gene TRBV5-1 combines with J gene TRBJ1-6, with D unresolved. The CDR3 runs to 13 residues. The germline V gene encodes CDR1 SGHRS and CDR2 YFSETQ. Trimming left V 0 bases short and J 7 bases short, with 5 bases between. The DNA of the CDR3 is TGCGCCAGCAGCTTGGAGAGGAATTCACCCCTCCACTTT. This sequence encodes CASSLERNSPLHF.

This clonotype was counted a few times. J is TRBJ1-6 and V is TRBV12-3 or TRBV12-4, with D possibly matching TRBD1 (5 bases). Trimming removed 8 bases from V and 3 bases from J, with 14 bases in between. The CDR3 has 15 amino acids. The DNA for the CDR3 is TGTGCCAGCGCCCCGGGGGGTATCTATAATTCACCCCTCCACTTT. Protein: CASAPGGIYNSPLHF.

The rearrangement links TRBV2 to TRBJ1-6; TRBD1 matches at 7 bases. Germline loops: CDR1 SNHLY, CDR2 FYNNEI. Trimming removed 11 bases from V and 4 bases from J; junction bases left unmatched: 5. The CDR3 has 13 residues. The CDR3 bases are TGTGCCGGGTCGACAGGGTATAATTCACCCCTCCACTTT. It translates to CAGSTGYNSPLHF.

A few counts support this clonotype. This chain connects TRBV5-1 to TRBJ2-7; 13 nucleotides agree with TRBD2. Germline V gene data show CDR1 as SGHRS and CDR2 as YFSETQ. V was pared by 4 bases and J by 7 bases, with 11 bases of the junction left unmatched. CDR3 length: 16 amino acids. CDR3 nucleotide sequence: TGCGCCAGCAGCAGATTACTAGCGGGAGGGCCAAGGGAGCAGTACTTC. Translating gives CASSRLLAGGPREQYF.

This clonotype was observed many times. The rearrangement joins TRBV11-2 to TRBJ1-2; D is unresolved. Germline CDR1 reads SGHAT; CDR2 reads FQNNGV. V was trimmed by 4 bases and J by 3 bases, leaving 9 bases between them. This CDR3 has 13 amino acids. CDR3 sequence: CASSSAPDYGYTF. The CDR3 coding sequence is TGTGCCAGCAGCTCAGCTCCAGACTATGGCTACACCTTC.

A word on this clonotype: A read error may produce the germline difference seen at one junction end. The V and J genes are TRBV12-3 or TRBV12-4 and TRBJ2-1; D is ambiguous. This CDR3 region has 13 residues. The CDR3: CASSLARTPQMVF. The CDR3 nucleotides are TGTGCCAGCAGTTTAGCGCGGACGCCTCAAATGGTCTTC.

This clonotype has just a few counts. This chain joins TRBV15 and TRBJ1-6, with D possibly matching TRBD1 (6 bases). Deletions cut 1 base from V and 6 bases from J, with 10 bases between. The germline V gene has CDR1 LNHNV and CDR2 YYDKDF (reference sequence). This CDR3 comprises 15 residues. Here the CDR3 reads CATSRAGALNSPLHF. In DNA, the CDR3 is TGTGCCACCAGCAGAGCAGGGGCCCTTAATTCACCCCTCCACTTT.

This chain links TRBV7-8 with TRBJ1-5, with 9 bases matching TRBD1. Germline CDR1 and CDR2: SGHVS and FQNEAQ. Losses at the gene ends were 5 bases for V and 7 bases for J; bases not matched to a gene: 9. This CDR3 comprises 15 residues. CDR3 nucleotides: TGTGCCAGCAGCGACGGGACAGGGTTAGGCCAGCCCCAGCATTTT. This gives the protein CASSDGTGLGQPQHF. Full variable domain (missing parts from reference TRBV7-8 and TRBJ1-5): GAGVSQSPRYKVAKRGQDVALRCDPISGHVSLFWYQQALGQGPEFLTYFQNEAQLDKSGLPSDRFFAERPEGSVSTLKIQRTQQEDSAVYLCASSDGTGLGQPQHFGDGTRLSIL.

In its sample, this clonotype was seen many times. This chain links TRBV4-3 with TRBJ2-7; no firm D call. This CDR3 has 16 residues. Deletions cut 0 bases from V and 0 bases from J, with 12 bases between. Germline CDR1 is LGHNA and CDR2 is YSLEER. Written as DNA, the CDR3 is TGCGCCAGCAGCCAAGATCCCCAGGCCAGCTCCTACGAGCAGTACTTC. Encoded protein: CASSQDPQASSYEQYF.

In its sample, this clonotype was seen a few times. The chain recombines TRBV15 with TRBJ2-7, with D maybe TRBD2 (6 bases). From germline, CDR1 is LNHNV and CDR2 YYDKDF (reference sequence). The CDR3 totals 14 residues. Trimming left V 0 bases short and J 3 bases short, with 9 bases between. The CDR3 reads CATSREGGGYEQYF. CDR3 DNA sequence: TGTGCCACCAGCAGAGAGGGAGGAGGCTACGAGCAGTACTTC. Variable domain in full (rest from reference TRBV15 and TRBJ2-7): DAMVIQNPRYQVTQFGKPVTLSCSQTLNHNVMYWYQQKSSQAPKLLFHYYDKDFNNEADTPDNFQSRRPNTSFCFLDIRSPGLGDTAMYLCATSREGGGYEQYFGPGTRLTVT.

The rearrangement uses TRBV29-1 and TRBJ2-1, with 7 nucleotides matching TRBD2. Trimming at V came to 1 base and at J to 2 bases, leaving 5 bases not matched to a gene. The CDR3 totals 15 residues. CDR1 and CDR2 from the germline V gene are SQVTM and ANQGSEA. CDR3 loop: CSVEAAGPTYNEQFF. DNA of the CDR3: TGCAGCGTTGAAGCAGCGGGGCCTACCTACAATGAGCAGTTCTTC.

This clonotype was detected a few times. V is TRBV29-1 and J is TRBJ2-3; D remains ambiguous. V was clipped by 4 bases and J by 0 bases, with 11 bases between them. In germline, CDR1 is SQVTM, CDR2 ANQGSEA. The CDR3 is 14 residues long. CDR3 sequence: CSVVVGSSTDTQYF. CDR3 in DNA: TGCAGCGTTGTAGTTGGCAGTAGCACAGATACGCAGTATTTT.

The rearrangement links TRBV12-3 or TRBV12-4 to TRBJ2-5, with D possibly being TRBD1 (5 bases). V was trimmed by 6 bases and J by 6 bases, leaving 14 bases between them. The CDR3 is made up of 13 amino acids. CDR3 nucleotides: TGTGCCAGCAGGACAGTTGGTATGAAGACCCAGTACTTC. Its translation: CASRTVGMKTQYF.